Each of the 25 T cell receptor beta chains below was sequenced from the same sample in a study of regulatory T cells in long-lasting Graves disease. For TCR beta, libraries came from iRepertoire HTBI primers and Arm-PCR of CDR3 regions. TCRdb reanalysed the multiplex PCR reads using MiXCR and keeps one entry per CDR3 protein. The sample lists some 500,000 distinct CDR3 sequences, approximately 15% occurring once. Time point given: newly diagnosed GD, antithyroid drugs for less than 3 months. RNA isolated from PBMCs was used to make the TCR library. Separately, the same data were catalogued under a study of T cells in Graves' hyperthyroidism and ophthalmopathy.

The source was peripheral blood mononuclear cells (PBMCs), collected at new diagnosis, from a patient treated with antithyroid drugs. The source is a man younger than 40 with Graves disease.

In this sample, this clonotype turned up many times. CDR3 in amino acids: CASSSYSAQHNEQFF. Written as DNA, the CDR3 is TGTGCCAGCTCCTCCTACAGCGCCCAACACAATGAGCAGTTCTTC. The rearrangement uses TRBV2 and TRBJ2-1; D gene uncertain. The CDR3 contains 15 residues. V lost 8 bases and J lost 5, with 19 bases in between. CDR1 SNHLY and CDR2 FYNNEI come from the germline V gene.

This clonotype was seen repeatedly, ten times or more. The genes are TRBV5-1 and TRBJ1-6; D gene uncertain. Deletions cut 0 bases from V and 7 bases from J, with 11 bases between. CDR1 is SGHRS, CDR2 YFSETQ, per germline. This CDR3 is built from 15 residues. This CDR3 is CASSLDGSGNSPLHF. In DNA form, the CDR3 reads TGCGCCAGCAGCTTGGACGGCAGTGGGAATTCACCCCTCCACTTT.

This clonotype showed up many times. The chain recombines TRBV12-3 or TRBV12-4 with TRBJ2-1, with 8 bases that match TRBD2. Trimming at V came to 1 base and at J to 4 bases, leaving 6 bases not matched to a gene. CDR3 length: 16 residues. The chain's CDR3 is CASSLGSGSLYNEQFF. The CDR3 DNA is TGTGCCAGCAGTTTAGGGAGCGGGAGCCTATACAATGAGCAGTTCTTC.

V gene TRBV9 combines with J gene TRBJ2-1; possibly TRBD2 for D (6 bases). Trimming cost V 1 base and J 0 bases, with 8 bases left between them. Germline-derived CDR1 and CDR2 are SGDLS and YYNGEE. The CDR3 has 15 amino acids. The CDR3 reads CASSVMRGSYNEQFF. The CDR3 bases are TGTGCCAGCAGCGTAATGCGGGGCTCCTACAATGAGCAGTTCTTC.

For this clonotype: A far larger clone differs by one base, so this is likely a read error. Because the CDR3 is missing its conserved closing phenylalanine or tryptophan, this is likely a read error. This chain links TRBV5-8 with TRBJ1-1, with TRBD1 as a possible D gene (5 bases). Trimming removed 4 bases at V and 6 bases at J, with 10 bases between. CDR3 length: 12 amino acids. Germline CDR1 and CDR2: SGHTS and YDEGEE. The CDR3 bases are TGTGCCAGCAGCGTTGGGACGGCTGAAGCTTTCCTT. Protein product: CASSVGTAEAFL.

The V call is TRBV4-1, the J call TRBJ1-5; D perhaps matches TRBD1 (5 bases). V dropped 0 bases and J dropped 9 bases, with 15 bases sitting between them. Looked up from germline, CDR1 is MGHRA and CDR2 is YSYEKL. This CDR3 has 15 residues. Here the CDR3 DNA reads TGCGCCAGCAGCCAAGATCGAGGGGCCGGTTCGCCCCAGCATTTT. Encoded protein: CASSQDRGAGSPQHF.

This clonotype was recorded a few times. V is TRBV20-1 and J is TRBJ2-4, with TRBD2 identical over 9 bases. Germline trimming cut 4 bases from V and 0 bases from J; bases unmatched to any gene: 4. Germline CDR1 is DFQATT and CDR2 is SNEGSKA (reference sequence). The CDR3 extends over 15 amino acids. The CDR3 here is CSAILAGRAKNIQYF. The CDR3, as DNA: TGCAGTGCTATCCTAGCGGGACGAGCCAAAAACATTCAGTACTTC.

This clonotype was counted at least ten times. This chain links TRBV10-2 with TRBJ2-7; 10 bases agree with TRBD2. Germline V gene lookup returns CDR1 WSHSY and CDR2 SAAADI. Trimming took 8 bases from V and 0 from J; bases not matched to a gene: 13. The CDR3 length is 17 residues. CDR3 sequence: CASPSGTSAFISYEQYF. CDR3 DNA: TGCGCCAGCCCGTCCGGGACTAGCGCATTCATCTCCTACGAGCAGTACTTC.

This clonotype was recorded at least ten times. The chain combines TRBV2 with TRBJ2-3; 7 bases match TRBD2. With 5 bases clipped from V and 5 bases from J, the junction kept 7 bases outside the gene matches. The CDR3 has 14 residues. Germline-derived CDR1 and CDR2 are SNHLY and FYNNEI. CDR3 nucleotides: TGTGCCAGCAGTCTCGGGGGGACGGAAGATACGCAGTATTTT. Encoded protein: CASSLGGTEDTQYF.

This clonotype has only a few counts. The germline gene is not matched at one end of the junction; a read error may be the cause. V gene TRBV12-3 or TRBV12-4 combines with J gene TRBJ2-1; TRBD1 matches at 8 bases. The CDR3 consists of 15 residues. The CDR3 region is CASGLDRASYNEQFF. As DNA, the CDR3 is TGTGCCAGCGGTTTGGACAGGGCGTCCTACAATGAGCAGTTCTTC.

This clonotype was seen ten or more times. The V call is TRBV15, the J call TRBJ1-1; D unclear. The CDR3 runs 13 residues. Germline V CDR1 and CDR2: LNHNV, YYDKDF (reference sequence). Trimming shortened V by 0 bases and J by 4 bases, and 6 bases separated the two germline ends. CDR3 protein: CATSRDRPTEAFF. For the CDR3, the DNA is TGTGCCACCAGCAGAGATCGTCCCACTGAAGCTTTCTTT.

Many counts were recorded for this clonotype. The rearrangement uses TRBV6-2 or TRBV6-3 and TRBJ1-2; no reliable D call. CDR1 is MNHEY and CDR2 is SVGEGT in the germline V gene. The CDR3 is 13 amino acids. V gave up 2 bases and J gave up 2 bases, with 6 bases separating them. The CDR3 is CASSYSFNYGYTF. The CDR3 DNA reads TGTGCCAGCAGTTACAGTTTCAACTATGGCTACACCTTC.

Notes on this clonotype: A far more abundant clone sits one base away, making this likely a read error. The chain recombines TRBV2 with TRBJ2-1; D unresolved. Germline values: CDR1 SNHLY, CDR2 FYNNEI. V was pared by 8 bases and J by 10 bases, with 24 bases between. This CDR3 spans 15 amino acids. The CDR3 region has the DNA TGTGCCAGCCCCCCGTCACGGACCTATACCTACGAGCAGTTCTTC. The encoded protein is CASPPSRTYTYEQFF.

Ten or more counts support this clonotype. The gene calls are TRBV12-3 or TRBV12-4 and TRBJ2-2, with D tentatively TRBD1 (5 bases). Trimming removed 6 bases at V and 7 bases at J, with 15 bases between. The CDR3 extends over 14 amino acids. CDR3 residues: CASRQEAPVGELFF. The CDR3 DNA reads as TGTGCCAGCAGACAGGAAGCCCCTGTCGGGGAGCTGTTTTTT.

V and J are TRBV19 and TRBJ2-1; D gene uncertain. CDR1 is LNHDA, CDR2 SQIVND, per germline (reference sequence). This CDR3 is built from 13 residues. V was shortened by 10 bases and J by 5 bases, with 15 bases between the two germline ends. DNA for the CDR3: TGTGCCACTAGGACCCCCCTAGACAATGAGCAGTTCTTC. Its protein is CATRTPLDNEQFF. Supplemented by reference TRBV19 and TRBJ2-1, the full variable domain reads DGGITQSPKYLFRKEGQNVTLSCEQNLNHDAMYWYRQDPGQGLRLIYYSQIVNDFQKGDIAEGYSVSREKKESFPLTVTSAQKNPTAFYLCATRTPLDNEQFFGPGTRLTVL.

The chain uses TRBV20-1 and TRBJ2-7; no clear D. CDR3 length: 16 residues. The V end was cut by 4 bases, the J end by 6 bases, with 25 bases between. CDR1 and CDR2 from the germline V gene are DFQATT and SNEGSKA (reference sequence). CDR3 protein: CSAKQRPGPMLGEQYF. CDR3 bases: TGCAGTGCTAAGCAAAGACCGGGCCCTATGTTGGGCGAGCAGTACTTC.

This clonotype came up many times. The V gene is TRBV9, the J gene TRBJ2-7; the D is unclear. The CDR3 is 12 amino acids. Between the trimmed V and J ends, which lost 4 bases and 6 bases, there was a span of 11 bases. The germline V gene encodes CDR1 SGDLS and CDR2 YYNGEE. CDR3 sequence (DNA): TGTGCCAGCAGCCTACACAGCCGCGAGCAGTACTTC. The encoded protein is CASSLHSREQYF.

V and J are TRBV19 and TRBJ2-1, with TRBD2 matching 7 bases. Germline CDR1 is LNHDA and CDR2 is SQIVND (reference sequence). J was trimmed by 8 bases and V by 4 bases; bases with no gene match: 8. CDR3 length equals 14 residues. This CDR3 is CASSSGLVPHEQFF. DNA of the CDR3: TGTGCCAGTAGTAGCGGACTAGTCCCCCATGAGCAGTTCTTC. Complete variable domain (other parts from reference TRBV19 and TRBJ2-1): DGGITQSPKYLFRKEGQNVTLSCEQNLNHDAMYWYRQDPGQGLRLIYYSQIVNDFQKGDIAEGYSVSREKKESFPLTVTSAQKNPTAFYLCASSSGLVPHEQFFGPGTRLTVL.

The sample holds many counts of this clonotype. The rearrangement uses TRBV12-3 or TRBV12-4 and TRBJ1-5, with D possibly matching TRBD1 (6 bases). V lost 7 bases and J 2 bases, leaving 9 bases between the germline ends. The CDR3 has 13 amino acids. CDR3 sequence reads: CASKAGGNQPQHF. The CDR3 DNA sequence: TGTGCCAGCAAGGCAGGGGGCAATCAGCCCCAGCATTTT.

In its sample, this clonotype was seen many times. The V call is TRBV11-2, the J call TRBJ2-3; 8 positions match TRBD2. Germline V gives CDR1 SGHAT, CDR2 FQNNGV. The CDR3 covers 18 residues. V gave up 0 bases and J gave up 2 bases; unmatched junction bases: 10. In DNA, the CDR3 is TGTGCCAGCAGCTTAGAATTTGGCGGGGGGAGCACCACAGATACGCAGTATTTT. It encodes CASSLEFGGGSTTDTQYF.

This clonotype was observed a few times. A much larger clone sits a single nucleotide away, making a read error possible. The rearrangement links TRBV2 to TRBJ2-5, with TRBD2 matching over 10 bases. The germline V gene has CDR1 SNHLY and CDR2 FYNNEI. The ends lost 10 bases at V and 3 bases at J; junction bases unmatched: 5. The CDR3 extends over 13 amino acids. The CDR3 DNA reads TGTGCCAACTTCGGACTAGCGGAAGAGACCCAGTACTTC. Amino acid sequence: CANFGLAEETQYF.

This clonotype was recorded many times. This chain uses TRBV7-9 with TRBJ2-3; 11 bases are shared with TRBD2. Per germline, CDR1 SEHNR and CDR2 FQNEAQ (reference sequence). With 5 bases clipped from V and 6 bases from J, the junction kept 16 bases outside the gene matches. The CDR3 covers 18 residues. DNA for the CDR3: TGTGCCAGCAGCACGGGGCTAGCGGGAGGCCGGAGATTGGATACGCAGTATTTT. Translated: CASSTGLAGGRRLDTQYF.

Details on this clonotype: This could be a read error, since a much larger clone is one nucleotide away. The rearrangement joins TRBV19 to TRBJ2-1, with 8 positions matching TRBD2. The ends lost 10 bases at V and 10 bases at J; junction bases unmatched: 15. Germline CDR1 reads LNHDA; CDR2 reads SQIVND (reference sequence). This CDR3 is 14 amino acids long. The CDR3 region is CATRGSSGFYEQFF. The CDR3 DNA reads TGTGCCACCCGCGGGTCTAGCGGGTTCTACGAGCAGTTCTTC.

With respect to this clonotype: Since a much larger clone is just one base distant, this may be a read error. This chain links TRBV11-1 with TRBJ2-1; D uncertain. This CDR3 comprises 11 residues. Germline V gives CDR1 SGHAT, CDR2 FQDESV (reference sequence). V lost 5 bases and J lost 10, with 9 bases in between. The CDR3 region has the DNA TGTGCCAGCAGCAGACACGAGGAGCAGTTCTTC. This sequence encodes CASSRHEEQFF.

The chain combines TRBV27 with TRBJ2-1; 8 positions match TRBD2. Trimming at V came to 6 bases and at J to 1 base, leaving 5 bases not matched to a gene. This CDR3 has 15 residues. The germline V gene has CDR1 MNHEY and CDR2 SMNVEV (reference sequence). CDR3 sequence (DNA): TGTGCCAGCAGATTCAGCGGGAGTTCCTACAATGAGCAGTTCTTC. This codes for CASRFSGSSYNEQFF.